These 25 T cell receptor beta chains share one sample of origin, sequenced in a study of OX40 agonist ivuxolimab in advanced cancers. The data were produced by immunoSEQ multiplex PCR, yet TCRdb's version contains in-frame clones alone and is incomplete. The sample comprises about 27,000 clones, approximately 90% of which are singletons, and roughly a fifth rests with the top ten. The sequencing here drew on CD4+ or CD8+ T cells sorted from blood, taken in a trial of the OX40 agonist ivuxolimab. Receptors originate from an adult with an advanced solid tumor such as melanoma, head and neck, liver or kidney cancer.

The chain uses TRBV9 and TRBJ2-5; D gene uncertain. Germline V gene data show CDR1 as SGDLS and CDR2 as YYNGEE. This CDR3 region has 14 residues. V was shortened by 0 bases and J by 1 base, with 7 bases between the two germline ends. CDR3 bases: TGTGCCAGCAGCGTAGCGTGGGGCCAAGAGACCCAGTACTTC. As protein: CASSVAWGQETQYF.

This clone was observed a few times. V is TRBV6-1 and J is TRBJ2-6; D possibly uses TRBD1 or TRBD2 (5 bases each). Germline CDR1 reads MNHNS; CDR2 reads SASEGT. This CDR3 comprises 15 residues. V was trimmed by 2 bases and J by 4 bases, leaving 9 bases between them. Here the CDR3 DNA reads TGTGCCAGCAGTGAAAGAGGGGCAGGGGCCAACGTCCTGACTTTC. Translating it yields CASSERGAGANVLTF.

This chain connects TRBV11-2 to TRBJ1-1; unclear D gene. Germline assignment: CDR1 SGHAT and CDR2 FQNNGV. The CDR3 consists of 13 residues. V was pared by 6 bases and J by 6 bases, with 14 bases between. In DNA, the CDR3 is TGTGCCAGCAGGGAGACGATGGGTGCTGAAGCTTTCTTT. Translated: CASRETMGAEAFF.

The rearrangement joins TRBV11-1 to TRBJ2-3, with a tentative D call TRBD1 (6 bases). The V end lost 8 bases, the J end lost 6 bases, and 15 bases lay between the germline ends. Germline assignment: CDR1 SGHAT and CDR2 FQDESV (reference sequence). The CDR3 loop spans 13 amino acids. The CDR3, as DNA: TGTGCCAGCGAAGGGGGAGAGACCGATACGCAGTATTTT. It codes for CASEGGETDTQYF.

The chain joins TRBV29-1 to TRBJ1-4; TRBD1 is a possible D gene (6 bases). The V end was cut by 6 bases, the J end by 7 bases, with 18 bases between. The CDR3 is 14 residues long. Per germline, CDR1 SQVTM and CDR2 ANQGSEA. CDR3 DNA: TGCAGCGTAGGGAGCAGGGGAGGCGGTGAAAAACTGTTTTTT. Translated: CSVGSRGGGEKLFF.

The chain links TRBV10-3 to TRBJ2-1, with TRBD2 as a possible D gene (5 bases). Trimming took off 0 bases at V and 10 bases at J, with 25 bases between the two ends. The CDR3 runs to 18 residues. Germline CDR1 reads ENHRY; CDR2 reads SYGVKD. CDR3 region: CAISESFPRTGVVQEQFF. The CDR3 DNA reads as TGTGCCATCAGTGAGTCATTTCCTCGGACTGGGGTTGTGCAAGAGCAGTTCTTC.

The chain carries TRBV4-1 and TRBJ1-5, with 7 nucleotides matching TRBD1. Per germline, CDR1 MGHRA and CDR2 YSYEKL. The CDR3 has 16 residues. J gave up 3 bases and V 0 bases, and 5 bases lay outside the gene matches. CDR3 nucleotides: TGCGCCAGCAGCCAAGAAGGGACAGCTTTCAATCAGCCCCAGCATTTT. As protein: CASSQEGTAFNQPQHF.

The chain employs TRBV5-6 and TRBJ2-3, with D uncertain. The CDR3 has 12 amino acids. The V gene's germline CDR1 is SGHDT and CDR2 YYEEEE. The germline V and J ends were trimmed by 1 base and 9 bases, with 9 bases remaining between them. DNA for the CDR3: TGTGCCAGCAGCTTGAACTCCCGGACGCAGTATTTT. This translates into CASSLNSRTQYF.

The rearrangement links TRBV14 to TRBJ1-2, with 8 bases identical to TRBD1. CDR1 SGHDN and CDR2 FVKESK come from the germline V gene. V trimming: 6 bases; J trimming: 3 bases; junction bases outside the gene matches: 9. This CDR3 has 15 amino acids. CDR3 in DNA: TGTGCCAGCAGGCCTACAGGGGGAATGTACTATGGCTACACCTTC. Translation gives CASRPTGGMYYGYTF.

The J gene is TRBJ2-7, the V gene TRBV29-1; D possibly uses TRBD1 or TRBD2 (5 bases each). This CDR3 is built from 13 residues. Germline V gives CDR1 SQVTM, CDR2 ANQGSEA. The V gene lost 1 base and the J gene lost 6 bases, with 13 bases spanning the gap. CDR3 in DNA: TGCAGCGTTGAAGCGGGGCAAAAAGGCGAGCAGTACTTC. It specifies CSVEAGQKGEQYF.

The chain employs TRBV4-1 and TRBJ2-7; possible D gene TRBD2, 6 bases. With 1 base removed from V and 3 bases from J, the gap between germline ends came to 10 bases. From germline, CDR1 is MGHRA and CDR2 YSYEKL. This CDR3 comprises 14 residues. CDR3 sequence reads: CASSQVVGGYEQYF. The CDR3 nucleotides read TGCGCCAGCAGCCAAGTAGTGGGAGGCTACGAGCAGTACTTC.

In nucleotides, the CDR3 is TGTGCCAGCAGCTTCGGGGAGGGTGAGCAGTTCTTC. This sequence encodes CASSFGEGEQFF. The chain carries TRBV11-2 and TRBJ2-1; 7 bases are shared with TRBD2. Germline CDR1 and CDR2: SGHAT and FQNNGV. The CDR3 length is 12 residues. The V segment lost 3 bases and the J segment 9 bases; nucleotides outside the gene matches: 2.

V usage is TRBV4-1 and J usage is TRBJ2-7, with 10 bases matching TRBD2. The ends lost 4 bases at V and 3 bases at J; junction bases unmatched: 3. CDR1 and CDR2 from the germline V gene are MGHRA and YSYEKL. The CDR3 loop spans 14 amino acids. The CDR3 nucleotides read TGCGCCAGCAGCCTACTAGCGGGGAACTACGAGCAGTACTTC. Translation gives CASSLLAGNYEQYF.

This clone was counted once. The V and J genes are TRBV2 and TRBJ2-7, with 8 bases identical to TRBD1. Germline CDR1 SNHLY, CDR2 FYNNEI. V was clipped by 6 bases and J by 6 bases; unmatched bases: 7. The CDR3 contains 13 residues. This CDR3 is CASRRQDRAEQYF. In DNA, the CDR3 is TGTGCCAGCAGGCGACAGGACAGGGCCGAGCAGTACTTC.

The gene calls are TRBV27 and TRBJ1-5; D remains unclear. CDR3 length: 16 residues. The V gene's germline CDR1 is MNHEY and CDR2 SMNVEV (reference sequence). V was clipped by 2 bases and J by 2 bases, with 13 bases between them. The CDR3 sequence is CASSLMSPEGNQPQHF. The CDR3 coding sequence is TGTGCCAGCAGTTTAATGTCACCTGAGGGCAATCAGCCCCAGCATTTT.

The rearrangement uses TRBV13 and TRBJ2-7; the match to TRBD2 covers 7 bases. V was clipped by 1 base and J by 0 bases; unmatched bases: 3. The CDR3 loop spans 15 amino acids. From germline, CDR1 is PRHDT and CDR2 FYEKMQ (reference sequence). CDR3 protein: CASSLEGGSSYEQYF. The CDR3 bases are TGTGCCAGCAGCTTAGAGGGCGGGAGCTCCTACGAGCAGTACTTC.

The rearrangement joins TRBV10-3 to TRBJ1-5; D is unclear. V was pared by 5 bases and J by 0 bases, with 11 bases between. Germline V gene data show CDR1 as ENHRY and CDR2 as SYGVKD. This CDR3 spans 15 amino acids. The CDR3 coding sequence is TGTGCCATCAGTTTAAACGAATATAGCAATCAGCCCCAGCATTTT. Amino acid sequence: CAISLNEYSNQPQHF.

The sample holds a few counts of this clone. The rearrangement joins TRBV19 to TRBJ1-1; 9 bases match TRBD1. The junction had 9 bases not matched to a gene; V was cut back by 5 bases and J by 11 bases. Germline V gives CDR1 LNHDA, CDR2 SQIVND (reference sequence). This CDR3 is built from 13 residues. The CDR3 loop reads CASSPTRDREAFF. CDR3 nucleotide sequence: TGTGCCAGTAGTCCCACTCGGGACAGGGAGGCTTTCTTT.

This clone was picked up a small number of times. The chain is built from TRBV7-8 and TRBJ2-5; a weak D match, TRBD1 (5 bases). The germline V gene encodes CDR1 SGHVS and CDR2 FQNEAQ. The V end lost 1 base, the J end lost 3 bases, and 12 bases lay between the germline ends. This CDR3 has 15 residues. As DNA, the CDR3 is TGTGCCAGCAGCTTAGAATACGACAGCAAAGAGACCCAGTACTTC. This encodes CASSLEYDSKETQYF. The variable domain in full, completed from reference TRBV7-8 and TRBJ2-5, reads GAGVSQSPRYKVAKRGQDVALRCDPISGHVSLFWYQQALGQGPEFLTYFQNEAQLDKSGLPSDRFFAERPEGSVSTLKIQRTQQEDSAVYLCASSLEYDSKETQYFGPGTRLLVL.

The chain uses TRBV7-3 and TRBJ2-2; unclear D gene. The CDR3 is made up of 13 amino acids. Between the trimmed V and J ends, which lost 5 bases and 1 base, there was a span of 5 bases. CDR1 is SGHTA, CDR2 FQGTGA, per germline. The chain's CDR3 is CASSLGNTGELFF. The CDR3 DNA sequence: TGTGCCAGCAGCCTAGGGAACACCGGGGAGCTGTTTTTT.

The V call is TRBV6-5, the J call TRBJ1-2; no reliable D call. Looked up from germline, CDR1 is MNHEY and CDR2 is SVGAGI. Between the trimmed V and J ends, which lost 0 bases and 7 bases, there was a span of 9 bases. This CDR3 is built from 13 residues. CDR3 in amino acids: CASSYSSQSGYTF. The CDR3 DNA is TGTGCCAGCAGTTACTCGTCACAGAGTGGCTACACCTTC.

This clone was detected only a few times. The CDR3 coding sequence is TGTGCCAGCAGTACCCGTTGGACAGATACGCAGTATTTT. Translation gives CASSTRWTDTQYF. This chain joins TRBV6-6 and TRBJ2-3; D unclear. V lost 5 bases, J lost 3 bases, and 9 bases lay in between. The germline V gene has CDR1 MNHNY and CDR2 SVGAGI (reference sequence). There are 13 residues in the CDR3.

This sequence joins TRBV7-8 and TRBJ2-7; unclear D gene. Germline V gene data show CDR1 as SGHVS and CDR2 as FQNEAQ. This CDR3 spans 12 amino acids. Trimming pared 5 bases from V and 2 bases from J, leaving 7 bases between. The CDR3 region is CASSNTAYEQYF. CDR3 in DNA: TGTGCCAGCAGCAACACCGCCTACGAGCAGTACTTC.

The chain is built from TRBV6-6 and TRBJ2-7; tentative D call: TRBD1 (5 bases). The CDR3 runs 13 residues. With 6 bases removed from V and 3 bases from J, the gap between germline ends came to 12 bases. The germline V gene has CDR1 MNHNY and CDR2 SVGAGI (reference sequence). CDR3 in DNA: TGTGCCAGCAGCTGGGGCAACCTCTACGAGCAGTACTTC. It specifies CASSWGNLYEQYF.

The rearrangement links TRBV19 to TRBJ2-5; 8 nucleotides agree with TRBD2. Germline lookup yields CDR1 LNHDA and CDR2 SQIVND (reference sequence). This CDR3 is built from 17 residues. V was pared by 3 bases and J by 5 bases, with 14 bases of the junction left unmatched. The CDR3 DNA is TGTGCCAGTAGTATGGGACATATCATTCCGGGGGGGGAGACCCAGTACTTC. Translation gives CASSMGHIIPGGETQYF.